The present TCR beta chain was sequenced within a study of radiation and T cells in renal cell carcinoma. Assay: immunoSEQ multiplex PCR; the TCRdb copy retains only in-frame clones and omits some. This table holds about 16,000 clones, approximately 49% found once. Treatment described: 15 Gy SBRT to primary tumor, nephrectomy 4 weeks later. Sequenced material: tumor tissue, taken from a patient whose treatment included radiotherapy and nephrectomy. This sequence was found in a woman in her sixties or seventies with renal cell carcinoma.

In DNA, the CDR3 is TGTGCCAGTAGTACGGGGACAGGGGGCCGTCAGCCCCAGCATTTT. Translated: CASSTGTGGRQPQHF. The rearrangement uses TRBV19 and TRBJ1-5; TRBD1 matches at 12 bases. Unmatched junction bases numbered 4, after V lost 4 bases and J lost 6 bases. In germline, CDR1 is LNHDA, CDR2 SQIVND (reference sequence). There are 15 residues in the CDR3.